The sequence of this T cell receptor beta chain was determined in a study of shared clonotypes between healthy human individuals. As for this clone: Its antigen is unknown.

The protocol was immunoSEQ multiplex PCR, while the TCRdb copy is restricted to in-frame clones and leaves out a portion. The sample lists 2 million to 2.5 million clones, approximately 93% occurring once. The V gene lost 2 bases and the J gene lost 1 base, with 13 bases spanning the gap. The CDR3 contains 17 residues. Germline V gene lookup returns CDR1 SGHRS and CDR2 YFSETQ. Study-wide findings and caveats: Non-shared clonotypes had lower generation probabilities than those shared by all four donors. In the sorted subsets, rarefaction showed sequencing was incomplete despite large depth.

Material: naive CD4+ T cells from PBMCs. Subset described: CD45RA+ positively selected. The source is a man younger than 30 in good health. Some clones in this sample may be carry-over from other donors' samples. This chain connects TRBV5-1 to TRBJ2-6; D is perhaps TRBD1 (6 bases). This CDR3 is CASSLRYRVSGANVLTF. In DNA form, the CDR3 reads TGCGCCAGCAGCTTAAGATACAGGGTTTCTGGGGCCAACGTCCTGACTTTC.